The present TCR beta chain was sequenced within a study of cytomegalovirus exposure and HLA in healthy donors. Looking at the study overall: Out of around 360 genotyped donors, roughly 83% belonged to the Caucasian-associated ancestry cluster. The study's findings and limits: Across HLA loci, a later analysis found differing TCR association rates, with DRB1 most and HLA-C fewest. In a later analysis, TCR beta V- and J-gene trimming was associated with a missense DCLRE1C variant.

The PCR contained 60 Vbeta and 13 Jbeta primers. TCRdb keeps only in-frame clones here, not all; method: immunoSEQ multiplex PCR. The sample lists some 98,000 clones; around 68% were seen once. Concerning this clone itself: Its antigen remains unidentified.

V gave up 1 base and J gave up 0 bases, with 8 bases separating them. Germline CDR1 and CDR2: SGHRS and YFSETQ. The CDR3 runs 16 residues. What was sequenced was PBMCs. The rearrangement joins TRBV5-1 to TRBJ2-6; D is undetermined. The sequence was obtained from a man in his fifties in good health and CMV-seronegative. In DNA, the CDR3 is TGCGCCAGCAGCTTGCAGTCAAGCTCTGGGGCCAACGTCCTGACTTTC. It specifies CASSLQSSSGANVLTF.